These T cell receptor beta chains were read from a single sample in a study of blood T cells in healthy people across ages. Via MiXCR, TCRdb re-called the 5' RACE reads, giving one row per CDR3 protein. The repertoire holds 700,000 to 850,000 distinct CDR3 sequences, with about 36% as singletons. The sample was blood. Receptor source: a man aged 18 to 30 in good health. The CDR3 runs from the conserved cysteine through the conserved F or W. Each record gives: V gene, J gene, clone size, D gene, CDR3 protein, CDR3 DNA. The D gene is left open where the match is weak. A row's size may be missing; if present it is once, few, many or a size class.

TRBV7-9	TRBJ2-3	few	.	CASSTPDRGTLTDTQYF	TGTGCCAGCAGCACGCCCGACCGAGGAACACTCACAGATACGCAGTATTTT
TRBV6-2/TRBV6-3	TRBJ2-3	.	TRBD2	CASSYRRGTSGLTDTQYF	TGTGCCAGCAGTTACCGAAGGGGGACTAGCGGCCTCACAGATACGCAGTATTTT
TRBV14	TRBJ1-4	few	.	CASSQSDRGPNEKLFF	TGTGCCAGCAGCCAATCGGATCGGGGGCCTAATGAAAAACTGTTTTTT
TRBV7-2	TRBJ1-1	.	.	CASSLHPQGAEAFF	TGTGCCAGCAGCTTACACCCCCAAGGGGCTGAAGCTTTCTTT
TRBV2	TRBJ2-6	few	.	CASSEGRGPGANVLTF	TGTGCCAGCAGTGAAGGTCGGGGGCCTGGGGCCAACGTCCTGACTTTC
TRBV20-1	TRBJ1-2	.	TRBD1	CSAQGVGYGYTF	TGCAGTGCACAGGGGGTAGGCTATGGCTACACCTTC
TRBV12-3/TRBV12-4	TRBJ1-6	.	.	CASSFDSRSPLHF	TGTGCCAGCAGTTTCGATAGCCGATCACCCCTCCACTTT
TRBV7-9	TRBJ2-1	.	TRBD1	CASSLNRGLGSDEQFF	TGTGCCAGCAGCCTCAACAGGGGGCTAGGTAGTGATGAGCAGTTCTTC
TRBV5-1	TRBJ2-1	.	.	CASSLGPGMTDEQFF	TGCGCCAGCAGCTTGGGTCCGGGGATGACTGATGAGCAGTTCTTC
TRBV6-2/TRBV6-3	TRBJ1-1	few	.	CASSYPGINTEAFF	TGTGCCAGCAGTTACCCCGGGATTAACACTGAAGCTTTCTTT
TRBV20-1	TRBJ2-4	many	.	CSAPVGGINIQYF	TGCAGTGCCCCCGTGGGGGGCATAAACATTCAGTACTTC
TRBV10-3	TRBJ1-1	.	.	CAISGRSTEAFF	TGTGCCATCAGCGGAAGGAGCACTGAAGCTTTCTTT
TRBV6-2/TRBV6-3	TRBJ1-5	few	.	CASKALGQGNQPQHF	TGTGCCAGCAAGGCCCTCGGGCAAGGCAATCAGCCCCAGCATTTT
TRBV29-1	TRBJ2-5	many	.	CSVEDNRQGDSRSVQETQYF	TGCAGCGTTGAAGATAATCGGCAGGGAGATTCAAGGAGTGTCCAAGAGACCCAGTACTTC
TRBV7-9	TRBJ2-1	.	TRBD1	CASSPRDSLNEQFF	TGTGCCAGCAGCCCCAGGGACAGCCTCAATGAGCAGTTCTTC
TRBV6-5	TRBJ2-7	many	.	CASSYSRGSSSYEQYF	TGTGCCAGCAGTTACTCGCGAGGTTCCAGCTCCTACGAGCAGTACTTC
TRBV30	TRBJ2-4	once	TRBD1	CAWSIGTGGAKNIQYF	TGTGCCTGGAGTATAGGGACAGGGGGTGCCAAAAACATTCAGTACTTC
TRBV7-2	TRBJ2-4	.	TRBD2	CASSLAQKGGTYF	TGTGCCAGCAGCTTAGCGCAGAAGGGAGGGACGTACTTC
TRBV28	TRBJ1-2	few	.	CASGPTGYGYTF	TGTGCCAGCGGGCCCACGGGGTATGGCTACACCTTC
TRBV2	TRBJ2-7	.	TRBD2	CASSEGASGGTFYNEQYF	TGTGCCAGCAGTGAAGGGGCTAGCGGGGGGACCTTTTACAATGAGCAGTACTTC
TRBV29-1	TRBJ1-3	few	.	CSVPDPSGNTIYF	TGCAGCGTCCCAGATCCGTCTGGAAACACCATATATTTT
TRBV6-5	TRBJ2-6	.	.	CASSYLTILRTDLSGANVLTF	TGTGCCAGCAGTTACCTCACGATCCTCCGGACCGATCTCTCTGGGGCCAACGTCCTGACTTTC
TRBV6-1	TRBJ1-2	.	TRBD1	CASSDSTGWDYGYTF	TGTGCCAGCAGTGACTCGACAGGGTGGGACTATGGCTACACCTTC
TRBV20-1	TRBJ2-3	many	.	CSAAKGGTDTQYF	TGCAGTGCTGCGAAGGGTGGGACGGATACGCAGTATTTT
TRBV6-2/TRBV6-3	TRBJ2-5	.	.	CASSYSGGTQYF	TGTGCCAGCAGTTACTCAGGGGGGACCCAGTACTTC
TRBV3-1	TRBJ1-5	few	.	CASSQAGYSNQPQHF	TGTGCCAGCAGCCAAGCCGGGTACAGCAATCAGCCCCAGCATTTT
TRBV20-1	TRBJ2-4	.	.	CSAREVGAKNIQYF	TGCAGTGCTAGGGAGGTGGGAGCCAAAAACATTCAGTACTTC
TRBV5-1	TRBJ2-5	.	.	CASSLMVRDWYF	TGCGCCAGCAGCTTGATGGTCCGGGATTGGTACTTC
TRBV20-1	TRBJ2-4	many	.	CSARGLAKNIQYF	TGCAGTGCTAGAGGACTAGCCAAAAACATTCAGTACTTC
TRBV20-1	TRBJ2-1	many	TRBD1	CSARLHHGTGYDEQFF	TGCAGTGCTAGGCTACACCATGGGACAGGGTACGATGAGCAGTTCTTC
TRBV27	TRBJ2-3	few	.	CASSGRVNPDTQYF	TGTGCCAGCAGTGGTAGGGTAAACCCAGATACGCAGTATTTT
TRBV4-3	TRBJ1-2	few	TRBD1	CASSSGTGGNGYTF	TGCGCCAGCAGTTCCGGGACAGGGGGTAATGGCTACACCTTC
TRBV4-2	TRBJ2-1	.	TRBD2	CASSQESGGYNEQFF	TGTGCCAGCAGCCAAGAGAGCGGGGGATACAATGAGCAGTTCTTC
TRBV7-9	TRBJ1-6	.	.	CASSLRVQESSYNSPLHF	TGTGCCAGCAGCTTAAGGGTCCAGGAGAGCTCCTATAATTCACCCCTCCACTTT
TRBV7-2	TRBJ1-5	few	TRBD1	CASSPDGTGYRPQHF	TGTGCCAGCAGCCCCGACGGGACAGGGTATCGGCCCCAGCATTTT
TRBV7-9	TRBJ2-1	many	.	CASSATRNEQFF	TGTGCCAGCAGCGCGACTAGGAATGAGCAGTTCTTC
TRBV7-2	TRBJ2-5	.	.	CASSLIGLGKTQYF	TGTGCCAGCAGCTTAATAGGACTTGGAAAGACCCAGTACTTC